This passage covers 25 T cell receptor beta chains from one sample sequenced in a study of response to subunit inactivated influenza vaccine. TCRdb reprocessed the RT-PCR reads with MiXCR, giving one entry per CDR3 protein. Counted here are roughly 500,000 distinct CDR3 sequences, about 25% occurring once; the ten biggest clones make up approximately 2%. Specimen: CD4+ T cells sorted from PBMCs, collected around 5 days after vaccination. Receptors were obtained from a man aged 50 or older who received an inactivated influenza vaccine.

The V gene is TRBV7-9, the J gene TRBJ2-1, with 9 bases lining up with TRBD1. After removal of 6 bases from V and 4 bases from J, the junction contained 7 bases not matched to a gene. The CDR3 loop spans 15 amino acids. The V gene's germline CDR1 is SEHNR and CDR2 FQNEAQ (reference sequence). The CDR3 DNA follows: TGTGCCAGCAGTACGGGACAGGGTGGTTACAATGAGCAGTTCTTC. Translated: CASSTGQGGYNEQFF.

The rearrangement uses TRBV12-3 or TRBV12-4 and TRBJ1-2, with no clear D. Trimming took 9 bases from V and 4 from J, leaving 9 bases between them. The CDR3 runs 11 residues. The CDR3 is CASTRFYGYTF. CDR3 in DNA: TGTGCCAGTACACGGTTCTATGGCTACACCTTC.

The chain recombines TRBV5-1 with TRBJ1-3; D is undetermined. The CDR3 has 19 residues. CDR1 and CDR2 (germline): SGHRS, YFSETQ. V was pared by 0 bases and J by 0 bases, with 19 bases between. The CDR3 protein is CASSLAAANSEISGNTIYF. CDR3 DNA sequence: TGCGCCAGCAGCTTGGCCGCAGCGAACTCGGAGATCTCTGGAAACACCATATATTTT.

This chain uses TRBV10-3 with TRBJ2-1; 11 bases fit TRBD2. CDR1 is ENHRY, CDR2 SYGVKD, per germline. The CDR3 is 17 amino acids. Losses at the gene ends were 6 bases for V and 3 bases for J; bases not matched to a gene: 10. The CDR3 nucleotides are TGTGCCATCAGGGGTAGCGGGAGGGCCGAGTTCTACAATGAGCAGTTCTTC. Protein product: CAIRGSGRAEFYNEQFF.

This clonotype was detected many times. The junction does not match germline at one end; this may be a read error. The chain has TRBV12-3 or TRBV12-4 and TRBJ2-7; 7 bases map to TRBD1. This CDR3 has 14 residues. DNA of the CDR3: TGTGCCAGCAGTAGCCGGGACAGCTCCCACGAGCAGTACTTC. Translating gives CASSSRDSSHEQYF.

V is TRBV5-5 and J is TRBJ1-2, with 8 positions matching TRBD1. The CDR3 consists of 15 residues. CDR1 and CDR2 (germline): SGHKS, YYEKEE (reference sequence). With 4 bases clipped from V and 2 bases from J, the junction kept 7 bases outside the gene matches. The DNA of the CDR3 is TGTGCCAGCAGCCTTCCCGGGACAGGCAACTATGGCTACACCTTC. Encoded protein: CASSLPGTGNYGYTF.

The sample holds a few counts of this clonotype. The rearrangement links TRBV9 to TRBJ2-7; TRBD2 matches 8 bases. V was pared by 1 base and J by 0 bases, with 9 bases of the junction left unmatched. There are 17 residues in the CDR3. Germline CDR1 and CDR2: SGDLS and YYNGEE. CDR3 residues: CASSVKISSGSSYEQYF. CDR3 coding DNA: TGTGCCAGCAGCGTAAAAATATCCAGCGGGAGCTCCTACGAGCAGTACTTC.

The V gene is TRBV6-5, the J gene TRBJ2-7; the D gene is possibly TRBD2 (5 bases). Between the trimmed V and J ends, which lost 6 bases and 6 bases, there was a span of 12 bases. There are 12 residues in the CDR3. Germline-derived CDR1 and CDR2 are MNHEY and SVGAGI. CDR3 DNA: TGTGCCAGCAGGGGCTGGGAGTCCGAGCAGTACTTC. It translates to CASRGWESEQYF.

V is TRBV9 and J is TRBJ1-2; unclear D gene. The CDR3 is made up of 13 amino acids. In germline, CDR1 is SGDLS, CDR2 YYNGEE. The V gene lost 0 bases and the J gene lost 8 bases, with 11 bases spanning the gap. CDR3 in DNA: TGTGCCAGCAGCGTAGAAGGGTCGGGCGGCTACACCTTC. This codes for CASSVEGSGGYTF.

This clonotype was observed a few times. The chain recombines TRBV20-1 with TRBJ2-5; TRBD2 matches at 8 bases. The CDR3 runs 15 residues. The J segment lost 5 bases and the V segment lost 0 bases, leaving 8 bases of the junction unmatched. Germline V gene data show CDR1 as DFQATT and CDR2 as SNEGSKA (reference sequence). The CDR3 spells CSARDGAGGQETQYF. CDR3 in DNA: TGCAGTGCTAGAGATGGGGCGGGGGGTCAGGAGACCCAGTACTTC.

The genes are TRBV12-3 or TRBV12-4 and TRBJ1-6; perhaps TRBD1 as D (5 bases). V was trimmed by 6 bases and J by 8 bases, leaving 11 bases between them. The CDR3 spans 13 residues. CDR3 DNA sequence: TGTGCCAGCAGCAACAAAGGGGATTCACCCCTCCACTTT. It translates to CASSNKGDSPLHF.

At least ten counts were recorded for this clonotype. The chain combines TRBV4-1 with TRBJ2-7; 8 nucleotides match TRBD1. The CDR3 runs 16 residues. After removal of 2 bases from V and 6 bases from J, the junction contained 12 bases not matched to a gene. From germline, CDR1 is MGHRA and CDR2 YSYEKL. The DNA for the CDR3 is TGCGCCAGCAGCCAACCCGACAGGGGTGGATTTCGCGAGCAGTACTTC. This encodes CASSQPDRGGFREQYF.

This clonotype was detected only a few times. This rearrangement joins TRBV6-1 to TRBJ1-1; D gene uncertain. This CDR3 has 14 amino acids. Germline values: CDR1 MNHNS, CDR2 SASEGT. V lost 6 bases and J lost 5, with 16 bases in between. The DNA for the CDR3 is TGTGCCAGCAGGCCTGGGGAAGGGTGGACTGAAGCTTTCTTT. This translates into CASRPGEGWTEAFF.

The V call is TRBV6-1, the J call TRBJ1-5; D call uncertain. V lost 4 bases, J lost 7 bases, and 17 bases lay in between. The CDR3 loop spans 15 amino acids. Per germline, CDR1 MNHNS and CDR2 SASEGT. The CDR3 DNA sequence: TGTGCCAGCAGTGGCCTTGGGCAGGTTGGACAGCCCCAGCATTTT. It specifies CASSGLGQVGQPQHF.

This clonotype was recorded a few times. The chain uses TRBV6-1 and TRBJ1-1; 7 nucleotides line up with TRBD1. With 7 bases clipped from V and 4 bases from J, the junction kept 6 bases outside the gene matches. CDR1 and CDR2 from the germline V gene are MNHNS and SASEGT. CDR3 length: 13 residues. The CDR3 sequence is CASIQTGLTEAFF. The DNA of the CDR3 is TGTGCCAGCATTCAGACAGGGCTCACTGAAGCTTTCTTT.

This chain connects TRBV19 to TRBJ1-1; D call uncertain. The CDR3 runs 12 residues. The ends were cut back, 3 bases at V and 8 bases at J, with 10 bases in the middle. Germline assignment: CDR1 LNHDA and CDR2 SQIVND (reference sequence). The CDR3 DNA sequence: TGTGCCAGTAGTATGCCTGCTACCGAAGCTTTCTTT. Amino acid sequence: CASSMPATEAFF.

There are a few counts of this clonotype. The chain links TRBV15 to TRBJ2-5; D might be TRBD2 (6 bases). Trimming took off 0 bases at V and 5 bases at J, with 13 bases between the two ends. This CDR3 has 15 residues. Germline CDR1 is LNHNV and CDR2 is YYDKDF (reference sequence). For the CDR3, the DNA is TGTGCCACCAGCAGAGATCTGGGCAGCGGGGAGACCCAGTACTTC. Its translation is CATSRDLGSGETQYF.

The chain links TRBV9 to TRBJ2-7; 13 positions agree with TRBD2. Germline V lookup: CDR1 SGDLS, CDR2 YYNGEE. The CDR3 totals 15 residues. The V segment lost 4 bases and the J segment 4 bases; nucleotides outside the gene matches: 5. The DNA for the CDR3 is TGTGCCAGCAGCCGACTAGCGGGAGGAAAATACGAGCAGTACTTC. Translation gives CASSRLAGGKYEQYF.

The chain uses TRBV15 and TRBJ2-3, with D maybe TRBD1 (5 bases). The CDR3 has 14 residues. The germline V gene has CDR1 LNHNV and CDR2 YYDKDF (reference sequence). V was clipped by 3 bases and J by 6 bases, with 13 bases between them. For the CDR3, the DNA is TGTGCCACCAGCAGGACGGCGCAGGGTGATACGCAGTATTTT. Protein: CATSRTAQGDTQYF.

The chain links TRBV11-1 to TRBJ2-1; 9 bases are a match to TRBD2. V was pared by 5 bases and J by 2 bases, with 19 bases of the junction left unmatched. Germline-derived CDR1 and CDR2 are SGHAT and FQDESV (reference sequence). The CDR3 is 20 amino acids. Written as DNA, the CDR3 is TGTGCCAGCAGCCCCCCGTATCGGAGCGGGGGGCCAGTACCCTACAATGAGCAGTTCTTC. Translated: CASSPPYRSGGPVPYNEQFF.

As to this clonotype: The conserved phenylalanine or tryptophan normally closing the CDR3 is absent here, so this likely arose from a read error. The CDR3 spells CASSQVGSRGGNEQFL. Written as DNA, the CDR3 is TGTGCCAGCAGCCAAGTCGGGTCCAGAGGGGGCAATGAGCAGTTCTTG. The rearrangement joins TRBV14 to TRBJ2-1, with D possibly TRBD1 on 6 matching bases. The germline V and J ends were trimmed by 1 base and 6 bases, with 16 bases remaining between them. The CDR3 has 16 amino acids. Looked up from germline, CDR1 is SGHDN and CDR2 is FVKESK.

The CDR3 spells CASSQEWGQGFETQYF. The CDR3, as DNA: TGTGCCAGCAGCCAAGAGTGGGGACAGGGATTTGAGACCCAGTACTTC. The V and J genes are TRBV4-2 and TRBJ2-5, with 9 bases identical to TRBD1. CDR1 and CDR2 (germline): LGHNA, YNFKEQ. This CDR3 region has 16 residues. V lost 0 bases and J lost 5; bases outside the gene matches: 7.

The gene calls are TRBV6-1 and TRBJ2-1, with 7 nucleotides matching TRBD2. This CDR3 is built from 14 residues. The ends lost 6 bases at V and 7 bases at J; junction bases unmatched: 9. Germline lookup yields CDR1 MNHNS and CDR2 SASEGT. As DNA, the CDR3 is TGTGCCAGCAGCGCCGGCGGGAGATTGAATGAGCAGTTCTTC. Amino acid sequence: CASSAGGRLNEQFF.

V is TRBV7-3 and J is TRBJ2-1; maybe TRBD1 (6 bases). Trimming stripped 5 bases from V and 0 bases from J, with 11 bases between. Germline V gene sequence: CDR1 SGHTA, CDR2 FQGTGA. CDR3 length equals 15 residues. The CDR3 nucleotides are TGTGCCAGCAGCCTCCAGGGGATCTCCTACAATGAGCAGTTCTTC. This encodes CASSLQGISYNEQFF. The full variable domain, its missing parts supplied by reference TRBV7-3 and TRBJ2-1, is GAGVSQTPSNKVTEKGKYVELRCDPISGHTALYWYRQSLGQGPEFLIYFQGTGAADDSGLPNDRFFAVRPEGSVSTLKIQRTERGDSAVYLCASSLQGISYNEQFFGPGTRLTVL.

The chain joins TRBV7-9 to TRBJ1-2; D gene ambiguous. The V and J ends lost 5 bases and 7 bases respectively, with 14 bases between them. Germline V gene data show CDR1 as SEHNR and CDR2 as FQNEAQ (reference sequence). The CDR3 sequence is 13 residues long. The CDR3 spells CASSPQAGRGYTF. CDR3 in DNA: TGTGCCAGCAGCCCCCAGGCGGGTCGTGGCTACACCTTC.